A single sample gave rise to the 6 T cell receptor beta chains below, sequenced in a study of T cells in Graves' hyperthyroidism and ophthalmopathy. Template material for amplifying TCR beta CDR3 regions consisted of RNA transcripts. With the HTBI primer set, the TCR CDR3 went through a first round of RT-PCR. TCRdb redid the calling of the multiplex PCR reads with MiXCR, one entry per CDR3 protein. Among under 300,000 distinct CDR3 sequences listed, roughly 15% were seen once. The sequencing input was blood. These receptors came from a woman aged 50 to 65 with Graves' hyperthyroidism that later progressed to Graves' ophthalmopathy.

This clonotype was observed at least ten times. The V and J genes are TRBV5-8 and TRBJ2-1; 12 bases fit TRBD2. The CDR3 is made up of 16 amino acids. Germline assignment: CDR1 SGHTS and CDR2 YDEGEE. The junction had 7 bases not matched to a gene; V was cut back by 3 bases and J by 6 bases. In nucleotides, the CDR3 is TGTGCCAGCAGCTCTAGCGGGAGGGCCTTCGGCAATGAGCAGTTCTTC. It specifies CASSSSGRAFGNEQFF.

The CDR3 here is CASAAGGYEQYF. The CDR3 nucleotides read TGTGCCAGCGCAGCGGGGGGCTACGAGCAGTACTTC. This chain joins TRBV28 and TRBJ2-7; 9 positions match TRBD2. Looked up from germline, CDR1 is MDHEN and CDR2 is SYDVKM. The CDR3 runs 12 residues. V shed 8 bases and J 3 bases; nucleotides not matched to a gene: 2.

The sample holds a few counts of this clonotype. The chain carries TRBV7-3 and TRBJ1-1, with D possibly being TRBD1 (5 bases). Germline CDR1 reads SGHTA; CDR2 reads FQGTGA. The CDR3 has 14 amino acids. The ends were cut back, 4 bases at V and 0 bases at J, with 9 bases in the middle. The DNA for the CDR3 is TGTGCCAGCAGCTCAGGGTCCATGAACACTGAAGCTTTCTTT. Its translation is CASSSGSMNTEAFF.

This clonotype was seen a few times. The chain's CDR3 is CASSQAPSGSSNEQFF. CDR3 DNA: TGTGCCAGCAGCCAAGCACCGAGCGGGAGCAGTAATGAGCAGTTCTTC. This chain uses TRBV4-2 with TRBJ2-1; 8 bases line up with TRBD2. From germline, CDR1 is LGHNA and CDR2 YNFKEQ. The CDR3 contains 16 residues. Unmatched junction bases numbered 9, after V lost 1 base and J lost 7 bases.

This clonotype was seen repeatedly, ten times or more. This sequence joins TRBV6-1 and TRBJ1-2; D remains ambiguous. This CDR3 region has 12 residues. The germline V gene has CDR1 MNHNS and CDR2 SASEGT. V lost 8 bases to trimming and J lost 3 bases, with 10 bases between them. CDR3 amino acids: CASGGLHYGYTF. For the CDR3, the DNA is TGTGCCAGCGGCGGGCTTCACTATGGCTACACCTTC.

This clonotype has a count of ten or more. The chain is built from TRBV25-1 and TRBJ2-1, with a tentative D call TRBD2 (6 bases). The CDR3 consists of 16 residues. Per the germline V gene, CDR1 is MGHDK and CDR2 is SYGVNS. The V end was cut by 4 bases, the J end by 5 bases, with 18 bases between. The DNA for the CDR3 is TGTGCCAGCAGTGGATCTACTAGCCGGACGGACAATGAGCAGTTCTTC. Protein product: CASSGSTSRTDNEQFF.